The 15 T cell receptor beta chains below come from one sample, sequenced in a study of cytotoxic CD8 clonotypes in ibrutinib-treated CLL. Profiling relied on immunoSEQ multiplex PCR, and the TCRdb table lists in-frame clones only, not all of them. The table records around 300,000 clones, around four fifths of them present only once. Sequenced material: PBMCs, taken before ibrutinib treatment. The origin of the receptors is a human donor with chronic lymphocytic leukemia.

The chain combines TRBV2 with TRBJ2-5, with D unresolved. V was clipped by 5 bases and J by 0 bases, with 7 bases between them. The CDR3 is made up of 13 amino acids. CDR1 SNHLY and CDR2 FYNNEI come from the germline V gene. CDR3 region: CASSKQYQETQYF. The CDR3, as DNA: TGTGCCAGCAGTAAACAGTACCAAGAGACCCAGTACTTC.

Only one count was recorded for this clone. V gene TRBV7-2 combines with J gene TRBJ2-3; 10 nucleotides agree with TRBD2. The germline V gene encodes CDR1 SGHTA and CDR2 FQGNSA. This CDR3 region has 17 residues. Losses at the gene ends were 1 base for V and 6 bases for J; bases not matched to a gene: 10. The CDR3 reads CASSLVVLAGVADTQYF. For the CDR3, the DNA is TGTGCCAGCAGCTTAGTAGTCCTAGCGGGAGTGGCTGATACGCAGTATTTT.

The chain carries TRBV7-2 and TRBJ2-1; D might be TRBD1 or TRBD2, each matching 5 bases. Germline V CDR1 and CDR2: SGHTA, FQGNSA. V lost 4 bases to trimming and J lost 5 bases, with 15 bases between them. This CDR3 region has 15 residues. DNA for the CDR3: TGTGCCAGCAGCTCATACGCGGGCAGGGACAATGAGCAGTTCTTC. As protein: CASSSYAGRDNEQFF. The variable domain in full, with the rest retrieved from reference TRBV7-2 and TRBJ2-1, is GAGVSQSPSNKVTEKGKDVELRCDPISGHTALYWYRQSLGQGLEFLIYFQGNSAPDKSGLPSDRFSAERTGGSVSTLTIQRTQQEDSAVYLCASSSYAGRDNEQFFGPGTRLTVL.

The chain carries TRBV27 and TRBJ1-2; possibly TRBD1 for D (6 bases). The V end lost 6 bases, the J end lost 0 bases, and 11 bases lay between the germline ends. Germline CDR1 MNHEY, CDR2 SMNVEV (reference sequence). The CDR3 runs 14 residues. In nucleotides, the CDR3 is TGTGCCAGCAGATGGGGGGCTACTAACTATGGCTACACCTTC. Its protein is CASRWGATNYGYTF.

The CDR3 DNA is TGTGCCAGCTGGGAATCTAACTATGGCTACACCTTC. It encodes CASWESNYGYTF. The rearrangement links TRBV7-9 to TRBJ1-2; no clear D. There are 12 residues in the CDR3. Looked up from germline, CDR1 is SEHNR and CDR2 is FQNEAQ (reference sequence). Trimming stripped 8 bases from V and 0 bases from J, with 7 bases between. The variable domain in full, with the rest retrieved from reference TRBV7-9 and TRBJ1-2, is DTGVSQNPRHKITKRGQNVTFRCDPISEHNRLYWYRQTLGQGPEFLTYFQNEAQLEKSRLLSDRFSAERPKGSFSTLEIQRTEQGDSAMYLCASWESNYGYTFGSGTRLTVV.

The chain uses TRBV20-1 and TRBJ2-2; D not resolved. CDR3 length: 10 amino acids. Germline CDR1 is DFQATT and CDR2 is SNEGSKA (reference sequence). The CDR3 loop is CSALAGELFF. CDR3 coding DNA: TGCAGCGCTCTGGCCGGGGAGCTGTTTTTT.

This clone came up a few times. The chain recombines TRBV7-2 with TRBJ1-2; 8 bases match TRBD1. Germline V gene data show CDR1 as SGHTA and CDR2 as FQGNSA. V gave up 0 bases and J gave up 4 bases; unmatched junction bases: 7. The CDR3 runs 16 residues. In DNA form, the CDR3 reads TGTGCCAGCAGCTTAGCATCTTTGGGGACAGGCTATGGCTACACCTTC. Amino acid sequence: CASSLASLGTGYGYTF.

The J gene is TRBJ1-2, the V gene TRBV5-6, with a possible D match to TRBD1 (5 bases). Germline CDR1 reads SGHDT; CDR2 reads YYEEEE. The CDR3 spans 12 residues. With 2 bases removed from V and 8 bases from J, the gap between germline ends came to 10 bases. The CDR3 DNA is TGTGCCAGCAGCTTAGAGGGGTACGGCTACACCTTC. It codes for CASSLEGYGYTF.

V gene TRBV19 combines with J gene TRBJ2-2; D unclear. The CDR3 covers 16 residues. V gave up 7 bases and J gave up 1 base, with 16 bases separating them. Germline CDR1 is LNHDA and CDR2 is SQIVND (reference sequence). CDR3 coding DNA: TGTGCCAGTACCCCACCGGCTACCAGGAACACCGGGGAGCTGTTTTTT. Translating it yields CASTPPATRNTGELFF.

The chain employs TRBV2 and TRBJ1-2, with D perhaps TRBD1 (5 bases). The V end lost 5 bases, the J end lost 8 bases, and 15 bases lay between the germline ends. CDR3 length equals 13 residues. Germline CDR1 SNHLY, CDR2 FYNNEI. The CDR3 spells CASSPQVGVGYTF. CDR3 nucleotide sequence: TGTGCCAGCAGTCCCCAAGTGGGGGTCGGCTACACCTTC.

V gene TRBV28 combines with J gene TRBJ2-7, with TRBD2 matching 7 bases. Germline values: CDR1 MDHEN, CDR2 SYDVKM. This CDR3 comprises 14 residues. V dropped 1 base and J dropped 2; count of bases not matched to a gene: 2. The CDR3: CASSLYGGAYEQYF. The CDR3 region has the DNA TGTGCCAGCAGTTTATATGGGGGGGCCTACGAGCAGTACTTC.

The V call is TRBV7-9, the J call TRBJ1-1, with D unclear. CDR1 is SEHNR, CDR2 FQNEAQ, per germline (reference sequence). Deletions cut 5 bases from V and 1 base from J, with 14 bases between. There are 15 residues in the CDR3. The CDR3 loop is CASSARGRQNTEAFF. For the CDR3, the DNA is TGTGCCAGCAGCGCCCGTGGTCGGCAGAACACTGAAGCTTTCTTT.

This clone occurred once. Other nucleotide sequences from this sample produce the same CDR3. In DNA, the CDR3 is TGTGCCAGCAGCTTAGGCGGCGGTCAAGAGACCCAGTACTTC. This encodes CASSLGGGQETQYF. The chain carries TRBV7-2 and TRBJ2-5; D is uncertain. The V gene's germline CDR1 is SGHTA and CDR2 FQGNSA. The V and J ends lost 1 base and 2 bases respectively, with 8 bases between them. The CDR3 runs to 14 residues.

This chain uses TRBV28 with TRBJ1-1, with D unresolved. From germline, CDR1 is MDHEN and CDR2 SYDVKM. V was shortened by 3 bases and J by 2 bases, with 10 bases between the two germline ends. The CDR3 has 14 amino acids. DNA of the CDR3: TGTGCCAGCAGTTTGATAGACTACAACACTGAAGCTTTCTTT. Its protein product is CASSLIDYNTEAFF.

The chain carries TRBV5-1 and TRBJ2-2; D is perhaps TRBD2 (6 bases). Trimming pared 2 bases from V and 3 bases from J, leaving 20 bases between. CDR1 and CDR2 from the germline V gene are SGHRS and YFSETQ. The CDR3 totals 18 residues. The CDR3, as DNA: TGCGCCAGCAGCTTAAGCAAAAGACGGGACTCTGACACCGGGGAGCTGTTTTTT. Translation: CASSLSKRRDSDTGELFF. Variable domain in full (rest from reference TRBV5-1 and TRBJ2-2): KAGVTQTPRYLIKTRGQQVTLSCSPISGHRSVSWYQQTPGQGLQFLFEYFSETQRNKGNFPGRFSGRQFSNSRSEMNVSTLELGDSALYLCASSLSKRRDSDTGELFFGEGSRLTVL.